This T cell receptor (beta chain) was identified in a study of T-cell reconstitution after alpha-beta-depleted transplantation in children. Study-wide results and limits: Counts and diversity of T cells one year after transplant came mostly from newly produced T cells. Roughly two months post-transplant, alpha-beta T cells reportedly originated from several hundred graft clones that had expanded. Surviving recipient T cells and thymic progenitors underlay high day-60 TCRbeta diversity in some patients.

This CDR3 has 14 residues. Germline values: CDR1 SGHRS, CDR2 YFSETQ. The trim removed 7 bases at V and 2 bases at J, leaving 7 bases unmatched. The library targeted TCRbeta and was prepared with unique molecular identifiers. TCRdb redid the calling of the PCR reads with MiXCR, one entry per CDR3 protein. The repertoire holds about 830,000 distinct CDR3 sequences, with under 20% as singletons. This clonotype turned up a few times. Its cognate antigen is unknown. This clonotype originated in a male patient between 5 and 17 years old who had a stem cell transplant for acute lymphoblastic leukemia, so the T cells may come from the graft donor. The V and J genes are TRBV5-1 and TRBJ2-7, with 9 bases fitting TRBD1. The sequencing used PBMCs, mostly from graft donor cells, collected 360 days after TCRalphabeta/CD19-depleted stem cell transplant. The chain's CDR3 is CASATTGGTYEQYF. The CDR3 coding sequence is TGCGCCAGCGCCACGACAGGGGGGACCTACGAGCAGTACTTC.